These T cell receptor beta chains were read from a single sample in a study of regulatory T cells in long-lasting Graves disease. TCRdb reprocessed the multiplex PCR reads with MiXCR, giving one entry per CDR3 protein. Of under 300,000 distinct CDR3 sequences detected, approximately 20% appear once; the ten largest clones hold 11% to 15%. A further study also used this sample, focusing on T cells in Graves' hyperthyroidism and ophthalmopathy.

Sequenced here: peripheral blood mononuclear cells (PBMCs), sampled at new diagnosis, from a patient treated with antithyroid drugs. These receptors originate from a woman in her 30s with Graves disease. Each CDR3 is given without its conserved first and last residue. The order of the fields is V gene, J gene, CDR3 protein.

V gene: TRBV11-2; J gene: TRBJ2-1; CDR3 protein: ASSSPTGSDNEQF
V gene: TRBV7-2; J gene: TRBJ1-1; CDR3 protein: ASSLSQPTEAF
V gene: TRBV4-2; J gene: TRBJ1-2; CDR3 protein: ASSQEVAGHYGYT
V gene: TRBV15; J gene: TRBJ2-5; CDR3 protein: ATSPGLAEETQY
V gene: TRBV5-1; J gene: TRBJ1-2; CDR3 protein: ASSTGEVVYGYT
V gene: TRBV18; J gene: TRBJ2-2; CDR3 protein: ASCSANTGELF
V gene: TRBV27; J gene: TRBJ1-2; CDR3 protein: ASSSGTGGSLGGYT
V gene: TRBV20-1; J gene: TRBJ2-1; CDR3 protein: SARTLLPLPLSSYNEQF
V gene: TRBV11-2; J gene: TRBJ1-5; CDR3 protein: ASSLEGFNQPQH
V gene: TRBV6-1; J gene: TRBJ1-1; CDR3 protein: ASTKRGIGRTEAF
V gene: TRBV2; J gene: TRBJ2-7; CDR3 protein: ASSGLAAYEQY
V gene: TRBV2; J gene: TRBJ2-7; CDR3 protein: ASSESVAGGSPYEQY
V gene: TRBV2; J gene: TRBJ2-1; CDR3 protein: ASSGGGNEQF
V gene: TRBV14; J gene: TRBJ1-2; CDR3 protein: ASSPLRRGDGYGYT
V gene: TRBV7-2; J gene: TRBJ2-2; CDR3 protein: ASSLDRESGELF
V gene: TRBV4-2; J gene: TRBJ2-7; CDR3 protein: ASSQGQSGLYEQY
V gene: TRBV5-6; J gene: TRBJ1-1; CDR3 protein: ASSYWTAGRNTEAF
V gene: TRBV4-1; J gene: .; CDR3 protein: ASSQVSGGGEQF
V gene: TRBV29-1; J gene: TRBJ2-4; CDR3 protein: SVDGQY
V gene: TRBV7-3; J gene: TRBJ2-3; CDR3 protein: ASSLVRGRLDTDTQY
V gene: TRBV7-9; J gene: TRBJ1-5; CDR3 protein: ASSLDSGTGGAVSNQPQH
V gene: TRBV2; J gene: TRBJ1-1; CDR3 protein: ASSEDSPMNTEAF
V gene: TRBV4-1; J gene: TRBJ2-7; CDR3 protein: ASSHSRDLPYEQY
V gene: TRBV20-1; J gene: TRBJ1-1; CDR3 protein: SALGQGREAF
V gene: TRBV20-1; J gene: TRBJ1-2; CDR3 protein: SARGTQELYGYT
V gene: TRBV20-1; J gene: TRBJ2-1; CDR3 protein: SARSPGQGAGDEQF
V gene: TRBV20-1; J gene: TRBJ2-5; CDR3 protein: SARTSGEETQY
V gene: TRBV7-9; J gene: TRBJ1-6; CDR3 protein: ASSLLAVPGHDSPLH
V gene: TRBV20-1; J gene: TRBJ1-4; CDR3 protein: SARGADNEKLF
V gene: TRBV12-3/TRBV12-4; J gene: TRBJ1-6; CDR3 protein: ASSTGTGRNSPLH
V gene: TRBV20-1; J gene: TRBJ2-1; CDR3 protein: SALGSTVSSYNEQF
V gene: TRBV3-1; J gene: TRBJ2-5; CDR3 protein: ASSQEISGDKETQY
V gene: TRBV7-9; J gene: TRBJ2-1; CDR3 protein: ASTLTSGGSYNEQF
V gene: TRBV7-2; J gene: TRBJ2-1; CDR3 protein: ASSTYRGTNEQF
V gene: TRBV25-1; J gene: TRBJ2-1; CDR3 protein: ASLDFSGEQF
V gene: TRBV6-2/TRBV6-3; J gene: TRBJ1-1; CDR3 protein: ASRDKPNTEAF
V gene: TRBV5-1; J gene: TRBJ1-1; CDR3 protein: ASSFQMEGTEAF
V gene: TRBV6-4; J gene: TRBJ1-2; CDR3 protein: ASSKRRDRSYGYT
V gene: TRBV24-1; J gene: TRBJ2-2; CDR3 protein: AFTSRGGGPTKNTGELF
V gene: TRBV19; J gene: TRBJ1-2; CDR3 protein: ASWDRAGGNEPT
V gene: TRBV9; J gene: TRBJ1-2; CDR3 protein: ASSVEMPTYGYT
V gene: TRBV3-1; J gene: TRBJ1-1; CDR3 protein: ASSQDFGDDAEAF